This TCR beta chain emerged from a study of blood T cell repertoires in COVID-19. The CDR3 length is 15 residues. V was clipped by 4 bases and J by 7 bases, with 19 bases between them. Germline V gene sequence: CDR1 MDHEN, CDR2 SYDVKM. The repertoire was sequenced with immunoSEQ multiplex PCR; TCRdb's copy has only in-frame clones and lacks some. The sample shows about 270,000 clones, 88% of them seen only once. The chain carries TRBV28 and TRBJ1-2, with no clear D. Sequenced sample: PBMCs or T cells enriched from blood (not recorded which). The source of this sequence is a woman aged 45-65 years who had recovered from COVID-19. Here the CDR3 DNA reads TGTGCCAGCAGTTCGACCGGGATTCAACTCTTTGGCTACACCTTC. Translation: CASSSTGIQLFGYTF.